Described below is a single T cell receptor beta chain sequence and its context. The antigen it recognizes is unknown. No per-base quality is available; no much larger clone lies one base away. The CDR3 regions of human TCRbeta chains were analyzed by immunosequencing. On the study's bioinformatics: Repertoire TCRs were matched against a reference library of SARS-CoV-2-specific TCRs generated with the MIRA antigen-specificity platform. Breadth was defined as the fraction of unique TCRs that were SARS-CoV-2-associated, and depth was defined as the fraction of total T cells that were SARS-CoV-2-associated. Each spike-specific TCR was assigned to its reactive spike region and to a CD4 or CD8 class using the MIRA data. Log10-transformed breadth and depth values were compared by one-way ANOVA with Sidak's multiple comparisons tests. The table was pulled from immuneACCESS by TCRdb, which kept in-frame rearrangements only. Such tables lose some clones; where checked, under half of the loss comes from unresolved V genes, and the rest has no known cause. V, J and clone size reflect that table, while D and trimming were determined from the DNA. The sample contains about 200,000 clones, just over 90% of them found a single time. The ten largest clonotypes hold 3.6% of the sample.

This sample is part of a study of T cell responses to AZD1222 COVID-19 vaccine (dated by TCRdb to the early 2020s). At the level of the whole study: TCR sequencing covered approximately 230 trial participants: 207 given two doses of AZD1222 and 26 given two doses of MenACWY control vaccine. Trial participants were enrolled into age subgroups of 18-55, 56-69 and 70-plus years, which contained around 150, 29 and 61 TCR-sequenced participants, respectively.

What the time point label conveys for this sample: about 28 days (+/-7) after the second vaccine dose. The label giving this sample's treatment or condition can be read as: meningococcal conjugate vaccine given as trial control. The vaccinee samples were drawn from two UK trials, COV001 and COV002, one of which was a single-blind randomized controlled phase 2/3 trial testing AZD1222 (ChAdOx1 nCoV-19) in healthy adults. Trial participant PBMC samples were collected at day 0 and day 28 after the second dose for TCRbeta chain sequencing. The investigation overall reported the following: The vaccine-associated CD4 TCRs covered the entire spike protein, and the dominant responses fell in regions 160-218 and 743-854. Conclusions about previously exposed vaccinees are limited, since just 6 or 7 AZD1222 recipients were seropositive for SARS-CoV-2 at baseline. Spike-specific TCR breadth and depth rose significantly after two AZD1222 doses compared with day 0 and with MenACWY recipients. The 56-69-year group was small, and its depth increase did not reach significance, likely because of low power. Because no day 14 peak-response samples were available, the repertoires could be characterized only after the peak T cell response. Participants were mostly white British, with more females than males. The authors suggested clonal diversity may have been underestimated. Epitopes outside the regions mutated in the B.1.351 and B.1.1.7 variants were reportedly recognized by nearly half of the unique spike-specific TCRs.

At the junction V is shortened by 2 bases and J by 5 bases; bases outside the gene matches: 4. The CDR3, cysteine through phenylalanine, is 15 amino acids long. Only the CDR3 region is kept as DNA, spanning 45 bases read in frame from base 1. Based on the germline V gene (reference sequence), the CDR1 and CDR2 sequences are PRHDT and FYEKMQ. This clonotype was sampled from an adult who received the MenACWY meningococcal vaccine as a control. The sequencing used peripheral blood, collected 28 days after the second dose of the MenACWY control vaccine. The rearranged chain carries TRBV13 and TRBJ1-2, with 11 middle bases fitting TRBD1. The encoded CDR3 is CASSLRTGGEYGYTF. The nucleotides read TGTGCCAGCAGCTTAAGGACAGGGGGCGAGTATGGCTACACCTTC.